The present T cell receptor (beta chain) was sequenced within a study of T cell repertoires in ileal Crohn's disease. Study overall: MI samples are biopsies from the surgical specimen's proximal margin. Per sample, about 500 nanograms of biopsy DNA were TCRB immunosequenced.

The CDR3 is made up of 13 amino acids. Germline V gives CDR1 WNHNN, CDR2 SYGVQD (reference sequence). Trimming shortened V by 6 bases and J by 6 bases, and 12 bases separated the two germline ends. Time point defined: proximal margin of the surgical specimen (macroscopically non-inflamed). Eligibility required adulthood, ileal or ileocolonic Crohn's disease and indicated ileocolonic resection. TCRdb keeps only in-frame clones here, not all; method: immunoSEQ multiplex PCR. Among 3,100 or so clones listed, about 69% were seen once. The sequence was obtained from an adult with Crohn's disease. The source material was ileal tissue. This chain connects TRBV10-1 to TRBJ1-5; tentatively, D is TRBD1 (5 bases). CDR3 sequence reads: CASSEDKSQPQHF. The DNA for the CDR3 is TGCGCCAGCAGCGAGGACAAGTCTCAGCCCCAGCATTTT.